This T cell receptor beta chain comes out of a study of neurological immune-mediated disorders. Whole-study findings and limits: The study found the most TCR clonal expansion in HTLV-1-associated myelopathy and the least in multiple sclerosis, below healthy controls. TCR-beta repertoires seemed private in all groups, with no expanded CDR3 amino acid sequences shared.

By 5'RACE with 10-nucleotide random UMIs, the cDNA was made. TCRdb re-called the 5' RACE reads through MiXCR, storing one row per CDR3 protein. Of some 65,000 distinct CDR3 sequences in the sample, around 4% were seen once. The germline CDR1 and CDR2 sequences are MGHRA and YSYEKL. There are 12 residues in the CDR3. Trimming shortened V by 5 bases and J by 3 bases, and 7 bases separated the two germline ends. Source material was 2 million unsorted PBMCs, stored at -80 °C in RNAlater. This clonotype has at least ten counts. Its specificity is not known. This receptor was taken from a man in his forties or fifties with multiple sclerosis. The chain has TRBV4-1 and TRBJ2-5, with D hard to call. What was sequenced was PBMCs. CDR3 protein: CASSTGEETQYF. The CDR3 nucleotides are TGCGCCAGCAGCACGGGTGAAGAGACCCAGTACTTC.